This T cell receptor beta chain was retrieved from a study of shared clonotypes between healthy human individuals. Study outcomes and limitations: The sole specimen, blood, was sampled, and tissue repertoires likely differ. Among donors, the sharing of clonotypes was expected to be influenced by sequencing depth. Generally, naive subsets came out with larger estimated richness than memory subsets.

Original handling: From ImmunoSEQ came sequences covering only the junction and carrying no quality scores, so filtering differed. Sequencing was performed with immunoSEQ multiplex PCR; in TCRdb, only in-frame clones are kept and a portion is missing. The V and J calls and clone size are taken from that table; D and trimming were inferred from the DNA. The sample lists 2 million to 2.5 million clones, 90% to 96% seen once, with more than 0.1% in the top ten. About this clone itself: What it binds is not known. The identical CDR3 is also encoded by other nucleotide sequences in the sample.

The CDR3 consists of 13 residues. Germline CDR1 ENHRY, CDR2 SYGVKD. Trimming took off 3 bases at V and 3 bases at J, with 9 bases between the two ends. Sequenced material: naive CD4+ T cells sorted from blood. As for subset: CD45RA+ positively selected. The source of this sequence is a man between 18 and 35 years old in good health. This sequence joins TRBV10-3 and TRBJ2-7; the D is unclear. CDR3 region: CAISESGVYEQYF. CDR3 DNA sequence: TGTGCCATCAGTGAATCGGGCGTCTACGAGCAGTACTTC.